Below are 28 T cell receptor beta chains sequenced from a single sample in a study of regulatory T cells in long-lasting Graves disease. The sample's time point: persistent/refractory GD, antithyroid drugs over 5 years with positive TRAb. PBMC-extracted RNA yielded the TCR library. CDR3 regions were amplified by Arm-PCR using iRepertoire HTBI primers to build TCR beta libraries. TCRdb processed the multiplex PCR reads anew with MiXCR; each CDR3 protein has one entry. Of over 450,000 distinct CDR3 sequences listed, 20% to 25% were seen once; the top ten hold around 7%. The specimen comprised peripheral blood mononuclear cells (PBMCs), sampled when the disease was refractory, from a patient treated with antithyroid drugs. These receptors all stem from a female donor with Graves disease.

This clonotype was observed many times. J is TRBJ1-1 and V is TRBV7-8; D is ambiguous. This CDR3 spans 12 amino acids. V was shortened by 2 bases and J by 8 bases, with 9 bases between the two germline ends. Per the germline V gene, CDR1 is SGHVS and CDR2 is FQNEAQ. This CDR3 reads CASSLKPGEAFF. The CDR3 DNA follows: TGTGCCAGCAGCTTAAAACCTGGCGAAGCTTTCTTT.

This clonotype was seen at least ten times. The chain employs TRBV6-5 and TRBJ2-5; D is ambiguous. The CDR3 runs to 13 residues. The V gene lost 2 bases and the J gene lost 5 bases, with 9 bases spanning the gap. Germline-derived CDR1 and CDR2 are MNHEY and SVGAGI. The CDR3: CASSYGPKETQYF. The CDR3 nucleotides are TGTGCCAGCAGTTACGGACCCAAGGAGACCCAGTACTTC.

In this sample, this clonotype turned up many times. The V and J genes are TRBV6-8 and TRBJ2-7; D is tentatively TRBD1 or TRBD2 (5 bases each). Between the trimmed V and J ends, which lost 2 bases and 7 bases, there was a span of 15 bases. The CDR3 totals 14 residues. Germline V gene lookup returns CDR1 MNHGY and CDR2 SAAAGT. The CDR3, as DNA: TGTGCCAGCAGTTACCGGGACCCTTGTAAGGAGCAGTACTTC. Translation: CASSYRDPCKEQYF.

The chain has TRBV6-9 and TRBJ2-2; TRBD2 agrees at 13 bases. V lost 3 bases, J lost 5 bases, and 9 bases stayed unmatched. The CDR3 runs 18 residues. CDR1 and CDR2 from the germline V gene are MNHGY and SVAAGI. CDR3 nucleotide sequence: TGTGCCAGCAGTTACCCGATAGGACTAGCGGGAGTTACCGGGGAGCTGTTTTTT. Translating it yields CASSYPIGLAGVTGELFF.

This clonotype was counted between two and nine times. CDR3 nucleotides: TGTGCCAGCCAGATCTTTAACACCATATATTTT. It codes for CASQIFNTIYF. This chain connects TRBV7-9 to TRBJ1-3; D ambiguous. Between the trimmed V and J ends, which lost 8 bases and 7 bases, there was a span of 9 bases. The CDR3 runs 11 residues. The V gene's germline CDR1 is SEHNR and CDR2 FQNEAQ (reference sequence).

V and J are TRBV27 and TRBJ2-2, with D possibly matching TRBD1 (6 bases). The germline gives CDR1 MNHEY, CDR2 SMNVEV (reference sequence). With 5 bases removed from V and 4 bases from J, the gap between germline ends came to 17 bases. CDR3 size: 16 residues. In nucleotides, the CDR3 is TGTGCCAGCAGTATTCGCCGGGACACTTCCACCGGGGAGCTGTTTTTT. Residues: CASSIRRDTSTGELFF.

In its sample, this clonotype was seen many times. This chain links TRBV7-3 with TRBJ2-5, with D maybe TRBD1 (6 bases). This CDR3 contains 13 residues. In germline, CDR1 is SGHTA, CDR2 FQGTGA. Trimming took off 5 bases at V and 5 bases at J, with 12 bases between the two ends. The CDR3 spells CASSQGFGETQYF. The CDR3 DNA sequence: TGTGCCAGCAGCCAGGGGTTCGGCGAGACCCAGTACTTC. The entire variable domain, with the rest obtained from reference TRBV7-3 and TRBJ2-5, is as follows: GAGVSQTPSNKVTEKGKYVELRCDPISGHTALYWYRQSLGQGPEFLIYFQGTGAADDSGLPNDRFFAVRPEGSVSTLKIQRTERGDSAVYLCASSQGFGETQYFGPGTRLLVL.

This clonotype showed up many times. The V gene is TRBV30, the J gene TRBJ2-5, with D unclear. Trimming removed 2 bases at V and 5 bases at J, with 15 bases between. This CDR3 has 14 residues. CDR1 is GTSNPN and CDR2 is SVGIG in the germline V gene (reference sequence). The CDR3 bases are TGTGCCTGGAGTCGGGCACCGAGGCGGGAGACCCAGTACTTC. Translation gives CAWSRAPRRETQYF.

CDR3 protein: CASSPRTSGEFQETQYF. CDR3 bases: TGTGCCAGCAGCCCGCGGACTAGCGGAGAGTTCCAAGAGACCCAGTACTTC. The J gene is TRBJ2-5, the V gene TRBV3-1; 10 nucleotides match TRBD2. This CDR3 comprises 17 residues. The germline V gene encodes CDR1 LGHDT and CDR2 YNNKEL (reference sequence). V lost 4 bases, J lost 1 base, and 9 bases stayed unmatched.

This clonotype has ten or more counts. This chain joins TRBV12-3 or TRBV12-4 and TRBJ1-6; D possibly corresponds to TRBD1 (6 bases). With 3 bases removed from V and 9 bases from J, the gap between germline ends came to 21 bases. CDR3 size: 17 residues. Here the CDR3 reads CASSFWGDRTPGSPLHF. The CDR3 nucleotides are TGTGCCAGCAGTTTTTGGGGTGACAGGACCCCTGGTTCACCCCTCCACTTT.

Points on this clonotype: A read error is possible here, since a much larger clone lies one base away. The CDR3 ends on some other residue instead of the conserved phenylalanine or tryptophan, so this is likely a read error. The chain employs TRBV28 and TRBJ1-5; perhaps TRBD1 as D (6 bases). V was trimmed by 10 bases and J by 4 bases, leaving 14 bases between them. Germline CDR1 and CDR2: MDHEN and SYDVKM. The CDR3 runs to 13 residues. The CDR3 loop reads CAIHRQANQPQHS. The CDR3 bases are TGTGCCATTCATAGACAGGCTAATCAGCCCCAGCATTCT.

This clonotype was seen repeatedly, ten times or more. The V call is TRBV6-2 or TRBV6-3, the J call TRBJ2-7, with 8 bases lining up with TRBD2. This CDR3 has 12 residues. J gave up 7 bases and V 6 bases, and 5 bases lay outside the gene matches. Germline values: CDR1 MNHEY, CDR2 SVGEGT. The CDR3 DNA reads TGTGCCAGCAGAGAAACTAGCGGAGAGCAGTACTTC. Translated: CASRETSGEQYF.

This clonotype came up many times. This chain links TRBV12-3 or TRBV12-4 with TRBJ1-2; D remains ambiguous. CDR3 size: 14 residues. V shed 5 bases and J shed 4 bases, with 14 bases lying between them. The CDR3 nucleotides are TGTGCCAGCAGTCCAACAGCGGGCAGCTATGGCTACACCTTC. Protein: CASSPTAGSYGYTF.

This clonotype came up many times. One end of the junction is discordant with germline, which a read error may explain. The genes are TRBV28 and TRBJ2-7; D uncertain. Germline V gene sequence: CDR1 MDHEN, CDR2 SYDVKM. CDR3 length: 12 residues. This CDR3 is CASSLSGYGQYF. CDR3 sequence (DNA): TGTGCCAGCAGTTTATCCGGATACGGGCAGTACTTC.

This clonotype was counted at least ten times. V gene TRBV30 combines with J gene TRBJ1-4; D might be TRBD1 (5 bases). This CDR3 has 12 amino acids. Germline CDR1 is GTSNPN and CDR2 is SVGIG (reference sequence). V dropped 2 bases and J dropped 8 bases, with 9 bases sitting between them. The CDR3 DNA follows: TGTGCCTGGAGTTTGGGGGACGAAAAACTGTTTTTT. This gives the protein CAWSLGDEKLFF.

This clonotype was seen many times. The rearrangement joins TRBV28 to TRBJ1-2, with 8 bases fitting TRBD1. CDR1 and CDR2 from the germline V gene are MDHEN and SYDVKM. This CDR3 comprises 13 residues. The J segment lost 3 bases and the V segment lost 7 bases, leaving 4 bases of the junction unmatched. CDR3 nucleotide sequence: TGTGCCAGCAAGGAACAGGGGGACTATGGCTACACCTTC. Protein: CASKEQGDYGYTF.

For this clonotype: This may arise from a read error, as a much more abundant clone is one base away. V usage is TRBV28 and J usage is TRBJ2-2, with 7 nucleotides matching TRBD2. Per germline, CDR1 MDHEN and CDR2 SYDVKM. The J segment lost 8 bases and the V segment lost 5 bases, leaving 8 bases of the junction unmatched. CDR3 length equals 14 residues. CDR3 amino acids: CASSSGALPGELFF. CDR3 sequence (DNA): TGTGCCAGCAGTAGCGGGGCCCTCCCTGGGGAGCTGTTTTTT.

The chain has TRBV7-8 and TRBJ1-5, with a possible D match to TRBD1 (5 bases). The CDR3 is 17 residues long. The V and J ends lost 1 base and 3 bases respectively, with 16 bases between them. CDR1 and CDR2 (germline): SGHVS, FQNEAQ. The CDR3 spells CASSLGQIIYNNQPQHF. DNA for the CDR3: TGTGCCAGCAGCTTAGGACAGATAATATATAACAATCAGCCCCAGCATTTT.

The table lists this clonotype with many counts. In DNA, the CDR3 is TGTGCCACCAGTGACGGGAACACTGAAGCTTTCTTT. Translation: CATSDGNTEAFF. V and J are TRBV24-1 and TRBJ1-1; D call uncertain. Trimming left V 4 bases short and J 1 base short, with 3 bases between. Per germline, CDR1 KGHDR and CDR2 SFDVKD. The CDR3 has 12 residues.

This clonotype showed up many times. The chain is built from TRBV6-2 or TRBV6-3 and TRBJ1-2; D is undetermined. Germline loops: CDR1 MNHEY, CDR2 SVGEGT. The V end lost 2 bases, the J end lost 4 bases, and 26 bases lay between the germline ends. The CDR3 length is 19 residues. CDR3 protein: CASSYAGPRMSQIVYGYTF. The CDR3 region has the DNA TGTGCCAGCAGTTACGCCGGTCCCAGAATGTCCCAGATCGTCTATGGCTACACCTTC.

The genes are TRBV7-6 and TRBJ1-1, with D perhaps TRBD1 (5 bases). The CDR3 length is 14 residues. Trimming removed 5 bases at V and 6 bases at J, with 16 bases between. Germline CDR1 reads SGHVS; CDR2 reads FNYEAQ. CDR3 nucleotide sequence: TGTGCCAGCAGCCGGGACTCGGCGTGGTCTGAAGCTTTCTTT. Protein sequence: CASSRDSAWSEAFF.

In its sample, this clonotype was seen many times. The V and J genes are TRBV5-6 and TRBJ1-5; tentative D call: TRBD1 (6 bases). The CDR3 is made up of 15 amino acids. Germline lookup yields CDR1 SGHDT and CDR2 YYEEEE. V was shortened by 1 base and J by 3 bases, with 11 bases between the two germline ends. The CDR3 region has the DNA TGTGCCAGCAGCTTGTTGGGGGCCACCAATCAGCCCCAGCATTTT. It encodes CASSLLGATNQPQHF.

This clonotype was seen more than once but under ten times. The chain joins TRBV24-1 to TRBJ2-3; D is unclear. There are 13 residues in the CDR3. Germline V CDR1 and CDR2: KGHDR, SFDVKD. V shed 5 bases and J shed 3 bases, with 8 bases lying between them. CDR3 protein: CATSGVATDTQYF. The DNA for the CDR3 is TGTGCCACCAGTGGGGTAGCTACAGATACGCAGTATTTT.

This CDR3 is CASRPSGTGNTGELFF. CDR3 coding DNA: TGCGCCAGCAGACCGAGCGGGACAGGGAACACCGGGGAGCTGTTTTTT. V and J are TRBV5-1 and TRBJ2-2, with TRBD1 as a possible D gene (8 bases). The ends were cut back, 5 bases at V and 1 base at J, with 15 bases in the middle. CDR1 and CDR2 (germline): SGHRS, YFSETQ. This CDR3 contains 16 residues.

The V and J genes are TRBV28 and TRBJ2-5, with 12 bases identical to TRBD2. The V gene end was trimmed by 3 bases and the J gene end by 5 bases; junction bases not matched to a gene: 10. This CDR3 comprises 17 residues. Germline V gene lookup returns CDR1 MDHEN and CDR2 SYDVKM. CDR3 sequence reads: CASSFGWPSGRAETQYF. CDR3 nucleotides: TGTGCCAGCAGTTTTGGTTGGCCTAGCGGGAGGGCTGAGACCCAGTACTTC.

This clonotype has at least ten counts. The V call is TRBV7-9, the J call TRBJ2-5; the match to TRBD2 covers 9 bases. CDR3 size: 18 residues. Germline values: CDR1 SEHNR, CDR2 FQNEAQ (reference sequence). J lost 5 bases, V lost 2 bases, and 15 bases had no gene match. The CDR3 region has the DNA TGTGCCAGCAGCTTAAGCTTGGCGGGAGGGCCGGGGTTGGAGACCCAGTACTTC. Translation gives CASSLSLAGGPGLETQYF.

This clonotype appeared a few times. The chain carries TRBV6-1 and TRBJ2-4; the D gene is possibly TRBD2 (5 bases). Germline lookup yields CDR1 MNHNS and CDR2 SASEGT. The ends were cut back, 2 bases at V and 0 bases at J, with 17 bases in the middle. The CDR3 has 18 residues. CDR3 region: CASSEFGFGEIAKNIQYF. Written as DNA, the CDR3 is TGTGCCAGCAGTGAATTCGGCTTCGGGGAGATAGCCAAAAACATTCAGTACTTC.

There are many counts of this clonotype. The chain links TRBV28 to TRBJ2-7; no reliable D call. This CDR3 comprises 13 residues. Looked up from germline, CDR1 is MDHEN and CDR2 is SYDVKM. V was pared by 5 bases and J by 1 base, with 9 bases between. CDR3 amino acids: CASSGRMSYEQYF. CDR3 nucleotides: TGTGCCAGCAGTGGCCGGATGTCCTACGAGCAGTACTTC.